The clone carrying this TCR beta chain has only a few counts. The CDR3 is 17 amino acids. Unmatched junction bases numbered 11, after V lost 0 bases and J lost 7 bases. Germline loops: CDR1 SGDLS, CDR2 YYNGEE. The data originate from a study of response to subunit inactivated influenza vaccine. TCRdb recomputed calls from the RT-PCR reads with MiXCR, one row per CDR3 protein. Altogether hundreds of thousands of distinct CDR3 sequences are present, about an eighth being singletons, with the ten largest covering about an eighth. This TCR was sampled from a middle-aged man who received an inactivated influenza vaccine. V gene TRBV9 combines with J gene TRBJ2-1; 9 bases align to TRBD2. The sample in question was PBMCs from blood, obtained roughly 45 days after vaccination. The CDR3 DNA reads TGTGCCAGCAGCGTAGAAGGGGGCACTAGCGGGCTTAATGAGCAGTTCTTC. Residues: CASSVEGGTSGLNEQFF.